This TCR beta chain comes out of a study of blood T cell repertoires in COVID-19. About the study: From the United States, Italy and Spain came samples of acute and convalescent COVID-19. T cells, B-cell-depleted T cells, or PBMCs supplied cDNA or gDNA.

How the authors handled the data: Estimation of nucleated cell counts relied on the amplification of reference gene primers. Measured with immunoSEQ multiplex PCR; TCRdb has only the in-frame clones, and not every one. V and J calls and clone size come straight from that table; D and trimming were deduced from the DNA. The sample includes roughly 200,000 clones, 84% of them seen just once. Germline V lookup: CDR1 SGHDT, CDR2 YYEEEE. The CDR3 spans 15 residues. The V segment lost 2 bases and the J segment 3 bases; nucleotides outside the gene matches: 2. This TCR came from a woman aged 65 to 85 with active or convalescent COVID-19. Material for sequencing was peripheral blood. The genes are TRBV5-6 and TRBJ2-3; 11 bases line up with TRBD2. The CDR3 here is CASSFLAGGTDTQYF. The CDR3 coding sequence is TGTGCCAGCAGCTTCCTAGCGGGAGGTACAGATACGCAGTATTTT.